The following is a TCR beta chain sequence with its context. A second PCR of about 6 to 12 cycles used a sample-barcoded 5' primer and a J-beta primer mix. Every molecule of cDNA carried a tag from a template-switch adaptor with 12 random nucleotides. Using its own MiXCR run on the 5' RACE reads, TCRdb lists one record per CDR3 protein. This table has 550,000 to 650,000 distinct CDR3 sequences, over 25% appearing once. The CDR3 totals 14 residues. Germline V lookup: CDR1 DFQATT, CDR2 SNEGSKA (reference sequence). The trim removed 4 bases at V and 7 bases at J, leaving 7 bases unmatched. These data belong to a study of blood T cells in healthy people across ages. Study-level information: About one barcoded beta molecule per two T cells was captured by template switching.

Every donor gave approximately 10 milliliters of peripheral blood. A further study also used this sample, focusing on T cells of mothers and their children.

Sequencing was done on a sample of blood. The chain recombines TRBV20-1 with TRBJ1-6; 7 nucleotides line up with TRBD1. This sequence was found in a boy between 2 and 15 years old in good health. The CDR3 nucleotides are TGCAGTGCTAAGGGACAGATAGACAATTCACCCCTCCACTTT. It encodes CSAKGQIDNSPLHF.